The rows below give T cell receptor beta chains drawn from one sample of a study of glioma-infiltrating T cells. Using its own MiXCR run on the multiplex PCR reads, TCRdb lists one record per CDR3 protein. Among some 190,000 distinct CDR3 sequences listed, over 25% were seen once. The sequencing sample was made of glioma tissue, nonneoplastic brain tissue, or PBMCs (not recorded which). The receptor set was obtained from a human donor with low-grade glioma or glioblastoma, undergoing nonglioma brain surgery, or in good health (not recorded which). Each CDR3 is given with its conserved first and last residue. D genes are given only for firm matches. Some rows mark clone size as missing; the rest say once, few, many or name a class of expanded clone.

d_call clone_size j_call v_call cdr3_aa cdr3_nt
. many TRBJ2-1 TRBV5-8 CASRTRFVLAAHNEQFF TGTGCCAGCAGAACACGGTTCGTACTAGCAGCCCACAATGAGCAGTTCTTC
. many TRBJ1-1 TRBV10-3 CAISESGSSTSMNTEAFF TGTGCCATCAGTGAGTCAGGCAGTTCCACCTCCATGAACACTGAAGCTTTCTTT
. many TRBJ1-5 TRBV7-8 CASSLAAYSNQPQHF TGTGCCAGCAGCTTAGCAGCTTATAGCAATCAGCCCCAGCATTTT
TRBD1 . TRBJ1-2 TRBV3-1 CASSPGTGGASGGYTF TGTGCCAGCAGCCCCGGGACAGGGGGCGCATCGGGTGGCTACACCTTC
. . TRBJ1-2 TRBV24-1 CATSGVYRYTF TGTGCCACCAGCGGGGTCTATCGCTACACCTTC
. many TRBJ2-5 TRBV27 CASSFRSPTRETQYF TGTGCCAGCAGTTTTCGGTCGCCGACCCGGGAGACCCAGTACTTC
. . TRBJ1-2 TRBV29-1 CSVFLAACYTF TGCAGCGTTTTCCTGGCGGCCTGCTACACCTTC
TRBD2 . TRBJ2-7 TRBV7-2 CASSLGGSGSYEQYF TGTGCCAGCAGCTTAGGTGGTAGCGGGAGTTACGAGCAGTACTTC
TRBD2 many TRBJ2-3 TRBV7-2 CASSLGLLAGGDTQYF TGTGCCAGCAGCTTAGGCCTACTAGCGGGAGGAGATACGCAGTATTTT
. many TRBJ2-5 TRBV24-1 CATSGDWYQETQYF TGTGCCACCAGTGGGGATTGGTACCAAGAGACCCAGTACTTC
TRBD2 many TRBJ2-7 TRBV20-1 CSASLAGVAYEQYF TGCAGTGCTTCACTAGCGGGAGTCGCCTACGAGCAATACTTC
. many TRBJ2-5 TRBV4-3 CASSQATYGGPQETQYF TGCGCCAGCAGCCAAGCAACGTACGGAGGACCCCAAGAGACCCAGTACTTC
TRBD1 . TRBJ2-7 TRBV4-1 CASSQPGQGDLEQYF TGCGCCAGCAGCCAACCGGGACAGGGTGATTTGGAGCAGTACTTC
. . TRBJ2-3 TRBV18 CASSPPSKASTDTQYF TGTGCCAGCTCACCTCCATCTAAAGCCAGCACAGATACGCAGTATTTT
TRBD1 many TRBJ2-5 TRBV7-2 CASSAAGTGIETQYF TGTGCCAGCAGCGCCGCCGGGACAGGGATAGAGACCCAGTACTTC
TRBD2 few TRBJ2-7 TRBV3-1 CASSHSGEFYEQYF TGTGCCAGCTCCCATAGCGGGGAGTTCTACGAGCAGTACTTC
TRBD1 many TRBJ1-2 TRBV20-1 CSARPGTAVIGYTF TGCAGTGCTAGACCCGGGACAGCGGTTATCGGCTACACCTTC
TRBD1 many TRBJ2-7 TRBV27 CASSLIGTGIYEQYF TGTGCCAGCAGTTTAATTGGGACAGGAATCTACGAGCAGTACTTC
TRBD1 many TRBJ1-5 TRBV24-1 CATSDQTGRCNQPQHF TGTGCCACCAGTGATCAGACAGGGAGATGCAATCAGCCCCAGCATTTT
. . TRBJ2-7 TRBV4-1 CASSHTASYEQYF TGCGCCAGCAGCCATACAGCCTCCTACGAGCAGTACTTC
. many TRBJ2-5 TRBV18 CASSPRVQETQYF TGTGCCAGCTCACCAAGAGTCCAAGAGACCCAGTACTTC
. many TRBJ2-7 TRBV20-1 CSARDSRGSGEYEQYF TGCAGTGCTAGAGACTCGCGGGGTAGCGGAGAGTACGAGCAGTACTTC
. few TRBJ1-2 TRBV30 CAWSVQSYGYTF TGTGCCTGGAGTGTACAGAGCTATGGCTACACCTTC
. . TRBJ2-7 TRBV3-1 CASSQALRGVEQYF TGTGCCAGCAGCCAAGCCCTGAGGGGTGTCGAGCAGTACTTC
. many TRBJ2-7 TRBV6-2/TRBV6-3 CASSYSLAEVRF TGTGCCAGCAGTTACTCATTAGCGGAGGTCCGCTTC
. many TRBJ2-3 TRBV6-2/TRBV6-3 CASSEPHRSDTQYF TGTGCCAGCAGCGAACCGCATAGGTCGGATACGCAGTATTTT
. few TRBJ1-1 TRBV30 CAWSGGGMNTEAFF TGTGCCTGGAGTGGGGGAGGTATGAACACTGAAGCTTTCTTT
. many TRBJ2-7 TRBV6-5 CASSYTRNDSYEQYF TGTGCCAGCAGCTACACAAGGAACGACTCCTACGAGCAGTACTTC
TRBD1 . TRBJ1-5 TRBV20-1 CSARSRQGSNQPQHF TGCAGTGCTAGATCAAGACAGGGGTCTAATCAGCCCCAGCATTTT
TRBD1 many TRBJ2-1 TRBV9 CASSGSTGVEQFF TGTGCCAGCAGCGGAAGCACAGGGGTTGAGCAGTTCTTC
. . TRBJ1-4 TRBV19 CASRFGGGEKLFF TGTGCCAGTCGGTTCGGGGGGGGTGAAAAACTGTTTTTT
TRBD1 . TRBJ1-4 TRBV28 CASSLGTGAVSDEKLLF TGTGCCAGCAGCTTAGGGACAGGGGCGGTTTCAGATGAAAAACTGCTTTTT
TRBD2 . TRBJ2-1 TRBV20-1 CSAGTSDFYEQFF TGCAGTGCTGGGACTAGCGATTTCTACGAGCAGTTCTTC
TRBD2 . TRBJ2-3 TRBV5-1 CASSLDSGSPDTQYF TGCGCCAGCAGCTTGGATAGCGGGAGCCCAGATACGCAGTATTTT
TRBD1 . TRBJ1-1 TRBV3-1 CASRQGALGAFF TGTGCCAGCAGACAGGGGGCCTTGGGGGCTTTCTTT
. many TRBJ1-1 TRBV11-2 CASSLGPGMNTEAFF TGTGCCAGCAGCTTAGGTCCAGGGATGAACACTGAAGCTTTCTTT
TRBD2 . TRBJ2-7 TRBV28 CASIAPGLAGRYEQYF TGTGCCAGCATCGCTCCGGGACTAGCGGGTCGATACGAACAGTACTTC
. many TRBJ2-7 TRBV20-1 CSARDIGAGEDEQYF TGCAGTGCTAGAGATATCGGGGCAGGGGAGGACGAGCAGTACTTC
. many TRBJ2-1 TRBV2 CASSTGIRYNEQFF TGTGCCAGCAGTACGGGAATCCGTTACAATGAGCAGTTCTTC
TRBD2 . TRBJ2-1 TRBV5-4 CASSRTSENEQFF TGTGCCAGCAGCCGCACTAGCGAGAATGAGCAGTTCTTC
. medium-sized TRBJ1-1 TRBV7-2 CASSLVAPEAFF TGTGCCAGCAGCTTAGTCGCGCCTGAAGCTTTCTTT
TRBD2 . TRBJ2-7 TRBV28 CASIEDSGGYEQYF TGTGCCAGCATTGAGGATAGCGGGGGCTACGAGCAGTACTTC
. many TRBJ2-5 TRBV6-1 CASRILGRETQYF TGTGCCAGCAGAATACTAGGTCGAGAGACCCAGTACTTC
TRBD2 many TRBJ2-1 TRBV28 CASSFAAGGYNEQFF TGTGCCAGCAGTTTTGCCGCGGGAGGTTACAATGAGCAGTTCTTC
. many TRBJ2-1 TRBV20-1 CSARKTLEQFF TGCAGTGCTCGAAAGACGTTAGAGCAGTTCTTC
TRBD1 many TRBJ1-2 TRBV5-8 CASSFLPGTATYGYTF TGTGCCAGCAGCTTTCTTCCCGGGACAGCGACCTATGGCTACACCTTC
TRBD1 . TRBJ1-1 TRBV27 CASRGWDRKNEDLF TGTGCCAGCAGGGGATGGGACAGAAAAAATGAAGATTTATTT
TRBD2 . TRBJ2-3 TRBV6-1 CASSYLAGGPHPQYF TGTGCCAGCAGTTATCTGGCGGGAGGGCCCCATCCGCAGTATTTT
. few TRBJ2-1 TRBV7-9 CASSLRLGNEQFF TGTGCCAGCAGCTTACGCCTGGGCAATGAGCAGTTCTTC
TRBD2 many TRBJ2-1 TRBV3-1 CASSQLAGGFYNEQFF TGTGCCAGCAGCCAACTAGCGGGAGGGTTTTATAATGAGCAGTTCTTC
TRBD1 many TRBJ2-3 TRBV7-9 CASSLRQGTYTDTQYF TGCGCCAGCAGCCTGCGACAGGGGACTTACACAGATACGCAGTATTTT
. few TRBJ1-1 TRBV12-3/TRBV12-4 CASSFRDISEAFF TGTGCCAGCAGTTTCCGGGACATTTCAGAAGCTTTCTTT
. many TRBJ1-4 TRBV20-1 CSARDLRQGHEKLFF TGCAGTGCTAGAGATCTGAGGCAGGGCCATGAAAAACTGTTTTTT
. . TRBJ2-7 TRBV2 CAIGRYSLGVEQYF TGTGCCATCGGCCGGTACAGCCTTGGTGTCGAGCAGTACTTC
. many TRBJ2-1 TRBV6-2/TRBV6-3 CASSYRPRDRYNEQFF TGTGCCAGCAGTTACCGGCCTAGAGATCGGTACAATGAGCAGTTCTTC